This T cell receptor beta chain was captured by sequencing in a study of control samples from healthy donors and cancer patients. The data were produced by immunoSEQ multiplex PCR, yet TCRdb's version contains in-frame clones alone and is incomplete. Of under 130,000 clones listed, about 89% are singletons. This CDR3 spans 14 amino acids. CDR1 MNHEY and CDR2 SVGAGI come from the germline V gene. Germline trimming cut 5 bases from V and 6 bases from J; bases unmatched to any gene: 4. The clonotype comes from a man aged 60-69 years with lung cancer. Sequencing was done on a sample of PBMCs. V is TRBV6-5 and J is TRBJ2-3; 11 nucleotides align to TRBD2. CDR3 sequence: CASSRTSGGDTQYF. CDR3 in DNA: TGTGCCAGCAGTAGAACTAGCGGGGGTGATACGCAGTATTTT.